This entry describes one TCR beta chain. Its antigen is not known. The CDR3 length is 13 residues. Germline V lookup: CDR1 KGHSH, CDR2 LQKENI. Trimming cost V 3 bases and J 10 bases; bases outside gene matches: 5. The data were taken from a study of cytomegalovirus exposure and HLA in healthy donors. Looking at the study overall: Out of approximately 170 million T cells, an earlier analysis found roughly 100 million unique TCR beta sequences in total. Study observations and caveats: Most CMV-associated TCR beta chains appeared HLA-restricted in a later analysis. It was approximately 150 TCR beta chains that were listed as cytomegalovirus-associated. In an earlier analysis, in under 700 donors, most V segments appeared productive either ~87% or ~30% of the time.

PCR employed 60 Vbeta and 13 Jbeta primers. Using immunoSEQ multiplex PCR, the repertoire was profiled, and TCRdb retains in-frame clones only, with some absent. The sample records roughly 92,000 clones, approximately 80% being singletons. The clonotype comes from a woman between 65 and 79 years old in good health and CMV-seropositive. Material for sequencing was PBMCs. J is TRBJ1-1 and V is TRBV18; 10 bases agree with TRBD1. CDR3 amino acids: CASSPGTGEAAFF. The CDR3 DNA reads TGTGCCAGCTCACCCGGGACAGGGGAAGCAGCTTTCTTT.